The clone carrying this TCR beta chain came up a few times. Its antigen is unknown. The data stem from a study of OX40 agonist ivuxolimab in advanced cancers. Study-wide background: The study gave patients intravenous ivuxolimab at 0.01 to 10 mg/kg every 2 weeks.

Method: immunoSEQ multiplex PCR; TCRdb's copy keeps in-frame clones and lacks some. The table includes about 59,000 clones, approximately 87% detected once. Broader study findings: CD4+ T cells averaged fewer expanded clones than CD8+ T cells.

The CDR3 loop spans 13 amino acids. Germline V gene sequence: CDR1 SNHLY, CDR2 FYNNEI. The J segment lost 4 bases and the V segment lost 5 bases, leaving 1 base of the junction unmatched. Blood got drawn at baseline, again on cycle 4 day 1, and then on cycle 7 day 1. Material: CD4+ or CD8+ T cells sorted from blood, obtained in a trial of the OX40 agonist ivuxolimab. This receptor was taken from an adult with an advanced solid tumor such as melanoma, head and neck, liver or kidney cancer. V gene TRBV2 combines with J gene TRBJ2-5, with 10 bases aligning to TRBD1. In DNA form, the CDR3 reads TGTGCCAGCAGTCGGGACAGGGGAGAGACCCAGTACTTC. Encoded protein: CASSRDRGETQYF.